This entry lists 18 T cell receptor beta chains sequenced from one sample in a study of blood T cell repertoires in COVID-19. Generated by immunoSEQ multiplex PCR, the TCRdb table keeps only in-frame clones and is missing some. The sample has roughly 330,000 clones; around 82% are singletons. The sample taken for sequencing was peripheral blood. All receptors come from a woman in her fifties or sixties with acute or convalescent COVID-19.

The V and J genes are TRBV18 and TRBJ2-5; D is possibly TRBD2 (5 bases). The germline gives CDR1 KGHSH, CDR2 LQKENI. The CDR3 runs to 13 residues. Trimming shortened V by 1 base and J by 5 bases, and 8 bases separated the two germline ends. CDR3 DNA sequence: TGTGCCAGCTCACCACAGGACTTGGAGACCCAGTACTTC. Translated: CASSPQDLETQYF.

CDR3 sequence: CASSLNTGGAETQYF. The CDR3 DNA follows: TGTGCCAGCTCACTAAATACAGGGGGAGCGGAGACCCAGTACTTC. The V call is TRBV18, the J call TRBJ2-5, with 8 positions matching TRBD1. Germline-derived CDR1 and CDR2 are KGHSH and LQKENI. The junction had 9 bases not matched to a gene; V was cut back by 4 bases and J by 5 bases. This CDR3 is 15 amino acids long.

CDR3 DNA: TGTGCCAGCAGCCGACTAGCGGGGTACAATGAGCAGTTCTTC. Its translation: CASSRLAGYNEQFF. The chain employs TRBV3-1 (or the pseudogene TRBV3-2) and TRBJ2-1; TRBD2 matches 11 bases. The CDR3 has 14 amino acids. Unmatched junction bases numbered 0, after V lost 4 bases and J lost 4 bases. CDR1 and CDR2 from the germline V gene are LGHDT and YNNKEL (reference sequence).

This chain joins TRBV5-1 and TRBJ1-4; 9 nucleotides agree with TRBD1. This CDR3 comprises 16 residues. Germline lookup yields CDR1 SGHRS and CDR2 YFSETQ. The V and J ends lost 4 bases and 2 bases, in that order; junction bases with no gene match: 6. CDR3 region: CASSAHTGGTNEKLFF. CDR3 DNA: TGCGCCAGCAGCGCCCATACAGGGGGCACTAATGAAAAACTGTTTTTT. Full variable domain (missing parts from reference TRBV5-1 and TRBJ1-4): KAGVTQTPRYLIKTRGQQVTLSCSPISGHRSVSWYQQTPGQGLQFLFEYFSETQRNKGNFPGRFSGRQFSNSRSEMNVSTLELGDSALYLCASSAHTGGTNEKLFFGSGTQLSVL.

The V gene is TRBV19, the J gene TRBJ1-4, with 8 bases matching TRBD1. The germline V gene has CDR1 LNHDA and CDR2 SQIVND (reference sequence). Unmatched junction bases numbered 9, after V lost 5 bases and J lost 10 bases. This CDR3 is built from 14 residues. This chain's CDR3 is CASSEGQGFGKLFF. The CDR3 DNA is TGTGCCAGTAGTGAAGGACAGGGTTTCGGAAAACTGTTTTTT.

The rearrangement uses TRBV6-5 and TRBJ2-5; D uncertain. V lost 2 bases, J lost 3 bases, and 10 bases lay in between. CDR1 and CDR2 (germline): MNHEY, SVGAGI. This CDR3 is 14 amino acids long. CDR3 nucleotides: TGTGCCAGCAGTTACGATCCGTCGGAAGAGACCCAGTACTTC. This sequence encodes CASSYDPSEETQYF.

This clone was recorded only once. V and J are TRBV4-1 and TRBJ1-1; D is unclear. Trimming stripped 3 bases from V and 1 base from J, with 9 bases between. CDR1 and CDR2 from the germline V gene are MGHRA and YSYEKL. The length of the CDR3 is 14 residues. The CDR3 nucleotides read TGCGCCAGCAGCCAGGGCTTGCAGAACACTGAAGCTTTCTTT. Its protein is CASSQGLQNTEAFF.

In this sample, this clone turned up a few times. The V gene is TRBV2, the J gene TRBJ1-3; D not certain. The CDR3 is made up of 15 amino acids. V lost 4 bases to trimming and J lost 0 bases, with 10 bases between them. Germline V gives CDR1 SNHLY, CDR2 FYNNEI. The CDR3 region is CASSGGDLSGNTIYF. DNA of the CDR3: TGTGCCAGCAGTGGGGGAGATCTCTCTGGAAACACCATATATTTT.

The chain couples TRBV7-3 to TRBJ2-2, with 8 nucleotides matching TRBD2. With 0 bases clipped from V and 7 bases from J, the junction kept 10 bases outside the gene matches. This CDR3 has 17 residues. Germline CDR1 reads SGHTA; CDR2 reads FQGTGA. CDR3 sequence (DNA): TGTGCCAGCAGCTTAACGGGACTAGTGGGGGTGAGCGGGGAGCTGTTTTTT. It specifies CASSLTGLVGVSGELFF.

This chain joins TRBV10-3 and TRBJ2-3, with D perhaps TRBD2 (6 bases). V was clipped by 6 bases and J by 6 bases, with 13 bases between them. The germline V gene encodes CDR1 ENHRY and CDR2 SYGVKD. The CDR3 is made up of 13 amino acids. The CDR3 sequence is CAIRGDSRDTQYF. The DNA for the CDR3 is TGTGCCATCAGGGGGGACTCCCGGGATACGCAGTATTTT.

V gene TRBV5-1 combines with J gene TRBJ1-1; TRBD1 agrees at 12 bases. The CDR3 runs 18 residues. CDR1 and CDR2 (germline): SGHRS, YFSETQ. The J segment lost 0 bases and the V segment lost 0 bases, leaving 6 bases of the junction unmatched. The DNA for the CDR3 is TGCGCCAGCAGCTTGGGTGGGACAGGGGGCGCGATGAACACTGAAGCTTTCTTT. This encodes CASSLGGTGGAMNTEAFF. The full variable domain, in which reference TRBV5-1 and TRBJ1-1 provide the parts outside the CDR3, is KAGVTQTPRYLIKTRGQQVTLSCSPISGHRSVSWYQQTPGQGLQFLFEYFSETQRNKGNFPGRFSGRQFSNSRSEMNVSTLELGDSALYLCASSLGGTGGAMNTEAFFGQGTRLTVV.

This chain links TRBV5-1 with TRBJ2-2; possible D gene TRBD1, 6 bases. The V and J ends lost 0 bases and 4 bases respectively, with 13 bases between them. There are 16 residues in the CDR3. The germline gives CDR1 SGHRS, CDR2 YFSETQ. The CDR3 bases are TGCGCCAGCAGCTTGGCGTGGGCAGGGGCCACCGGGGAGCTGTTTTTT. It specifies CASSLAWAGATGELFF.

V and J are TRBV10-3 and TRBJ1-1, with a possible D match to TRBD1 (6 bases). With 3 bases removed from V and 3 bases from J, the gap between germline ends came to 11 bases. CDR1 and CDR2 (germline): ENHRY, SYGVKD. The CDR3 covers 14 residues. CDR3 protein: CAISDRRGYTEAFF. The CDR3 DNA is TGTGCCATCAGTGACCGCAGGGGATACACTGAAGCTTTCTTT.

CDR3 in DNA: TGTGCCAGCAGCTCCGGTACAGGGGTTAGTGAAGCTTTCTTT. It is translated as CASSSGTGVSEAFF. The V call is TRBV7-8, the J call TRBJ1-1, with 7 bases lining up with TRBD1. Per the germline V gene, CDR1 is SGHVS and CDR2 is FQNEAQ. The trim removed 4 bases at V and 7 bases at J, leaving 9 bases unmatched. The CDR3 loop spans 14 amino acids. Drawing the rest from reference TRBV7-8 and TRBJ1-1, the complete variable domain is GAGVSQSPRYKVAKRGQDVALRCDPISGHVSLFWYQQALGQGPEFLTYFQNEAQLDKSGLPSDRFFAERPEGSVSTLKIQRTQQEDSAVYLCASSSGTGVSEAFFGQGTRLTVV.

The gene calls are TRBV5-4 and TRBJ2-3, with 8 bases that match TRBD1. The CDR3 is 14 amino acids. J gave up 4 bases and V 2 bases, and 3 bases lay outside the gene matches. The germline CDR1 and CDR2 sequences are SGHNT and YYREEE (reference sequence). The CDR3 DNA reads as TGTGCCAGCAGCTTCCAGGGGGCGGCAGATACGCAGTATTTT. It encodes CASSFQGAADTQYF.

The V gene is TRBV24-1, the J gene TRBJ2-5; the D gene is possibly TRBD2 (5 bases). The germline CDR1 and CDR2 sequences are KGHDR and SFDVKD. V dropped 4 bases and J dropped 5 bases, with 10 bases sitting between them. The CDR3 sequence is 13 residues long. CDR3 in DNA: TGTGCCACCAGTGACCCGGGGTATGAGACCCAGTACTTC. It specifies CATSDPGYETQYF.

The rearrangement joins TRBV5-4 to TRBJ2-7, with 7 bases fitting TRBD1. Looked up from germline, CDR1 is SGHNT and CDR2 is YYREEE (reference sequence). V lost 4 bases to trimming and J lost 2 bases; unmatched junction nucleotides: 3. CDR3 length equals 13 residues. CDR3 nucleotide sequence: TGTGCCAGCAGCCCGGGACAGACCTACGAGCAGTACTTC. It specifies CASSPGQTYEQYF.

This clone came up a few times. This chain joins TRBV3-1 (or the pseudogene TRBV3-2) and TRBJ2-7; a possible D gene is TRBD2 (5 bases). The CDR3 is 14 amino acids. Per germline, CDR1 LGHDT and CDR2 YNNKEL (reference sequence). V lost 5 bases and J 1 base, leaving 12 bases between the germline ends. The CDR3 DNA is TGTGCCAGCAGCTCACGGGGTTTATCCTACGAGCAGTACTTC. It is translated as CASSSRGLSYEQYF.